Each of the 4 T cell receptor beta chains below was sequenced from the same sample in a study of CD8+ T cells in alopecia areata. As the sequencing template, cDNA was produced by extracting RNA and reverse transcribing it. Sequencing used immunoSEQ multiplex PCR; TCRdb keeps in-frame clones, though not all of them. The sample records roughly 120,000 clones, approximately 51% being singletons. The treatment: oral pan-JAK inhibitor, 5-10 mg twice daily. The material sequenced was CD4+ T cells sorted from blood, taken at week 24, from a patient treated with tofacitinib. Receptors originate from a human donor with alopecia areata.

The chain has TRBV5-1 and TRBJ2-5; D unclear. CDR1 SGHRS and CDR2 YFSETQ come from the germline V gene. Between the trimmed V and J ends, which lost 3 bases and 3 bases, there was a span of 6 bases. The CDR3 consists of 12 residues. The DNA of the CDR3 is TGCGCCAGCAGCTCATGGAAAGAGACCCAGTACTTC. It yields the protein CASSSWKETQYF.

This clone came up a few times. V usage is TRBV7-8 and J usage is TRBJ2-5, with 7 nucleotides matching TRBD2. This CDR3 is 14 amino acids long. V gave up 1 base and J gave up 6 bases; unmatched junction bases: 5. The germline V gene encodes CDR1 SGHVS and CDR2 FQNEAQ. This CDR3 is CASSLGGREQTQYF. The CDR3 bases are TGTGCCAGCAGCTTAGGAGGGAGGGAACAGACCCAGTACTTC.

The chain links TRBV6-5 to TRBJ2-1, with 11 positions matching TRBD2. Germline V gene lookup returns CDR1 MNHEY and CDR2 SVGAGI. CDR3 length equals 15 residues. Trimming at V came to 4 bases and at J to 5 bases, leaving 4 bases not matched to a gene. For the CDR3, the DNA is TGTGCCAGCAGTTTTCTAGCGGGAGGAAACAATGAGCAGTTCTTC. Protein: CASSFLAGGNNEQFF.

This clone was observed a few times. CDR3 in amino acids: CASRPTVNTEAFF. Here the CDR3 DNA reads TGTGCCAGCAGACCAACAGTGAACACTGAAGCTTTCTTT. J is TRBJ1-1 and V is TRBV28, with D unclear. The CDR3 is made up of 13 amino acids. V was clipped by 6 bases and J by 0 bases, with 8 bases between them. Germline V gene sequence: CDR1 MDHEN, CDR2 SYDVKM.